A selection of T cell receptor beta chains follows, all from one sample in a study of blood T cells in healthy people across ages. TCRdb re-derived calls from the 5' RACE reads in MiXCR, one entry per CDR3 protein. The table records approximately 800,000 distinct CDR3 sequences, about 61% of them present only once. Sequencing was done on a sample of blood. The source of these receptors is a man in his forties in good health. The CDR3 runs from the conserved cysteine through the conserved F or W. The D gene is left open where the match is weak. A row's size may be missing; if present it is once, few, many or a size class.

clone size: NA
D gene: TRBD2
V gene: TRBV3-1
J gene: TRBJ2-7
CDR3 DNA: TGTGCCAGCAGCCAGAGGACTAGCGGGATTTACTCCTACGAGCAGTACTTC
CDR3 protein: CASSQRTSGIYSYEQYF

clone size: NA
D gene: TRBD1
V gene: TRBV5-1
J gene: TRBJ2-7
CDR3 DNA: TGCGCCAGCAGCTTGAGGTCTAGTCAGGGGGCGAATTACGAGCAGTACTTC
CDR3 protein: CASSLRSSQGANYEQYF

clone size: NA
D gene: NA
V gene: TRBV2
J gene: TRBJ2-7
CDR3 DNA: TGTGCCAGCAGGGGGCGAGACTTAGCCTACAATGAGCAGTACTTC
CDR3 protein: CASRGRDLAYNEQYF

clone size: NA
D gene: TRBD2
V gene: TRBV6-2/TRBV6-3
J gene: TRBJ2-1
CDR3 DNA: TGTGCCAGCAGTTACCCGACTAGCGGGATTCCCTCTCAGTACAATGAGCAGTTCTTC
CDR3 protein: CASSYPTSGIPSQYNEQFF

clone size: few
D gene: NA
V gene: TRBV7-8
J gene: TRBJ2-7
CDR3 DNA: TGTGCCAGCAGCTTAGTTCGCAACTACGAGCAGTACTTC
CDR3 protein: CASSLVRNYEQYF

clone size: NA
D gene: NA
V gene: TRBV7-9
J gene: TRBJ2-5
CDR3 DNA: TGTGCCAGCAGCCAACACTCTCAAGAGACCCAGTACTTC
CDR3 protein: CASSQHSQETQYF

clone size: NA
D gene: TRBD1
V gene: TRBV6-1
J gene: TRBJ2-6
CDR3 DNA: TGTGCCAGCAGCGGGGACAGGCATCGTGGGGGGGCCAACGTCCTGACTTTC
CDR3 protein: CASSGDRHRGGANVLTF

clone size: NA
D gene: TRBD2
V gene: TRBV20-1
J gene: TRBJ2-3
CDR3 DNA: TGCAGATCCCATTGGTCGGGGCGGGAGGGCACAGATACGCAGTATTTT
CDR3 protein: CRSHWSGREGTDTQYF

clone size: NA
D gene: NA
V gene: TRBV7-3
J gene: TRBJ2-1
CDR3 DNA: TGTGCCAGCAGCATAAAAAACTACAATGAGCAGTTCTTC
CDR3 protein: CASSIKNYNEQFF

clone size: few
D gene: NA
V gene: TRBV9
J gene: TRBJ1-6
CDR3 DNA: TGTGCCAGCAGCGTAAGGATAATGGATTCACCCCTCCACTTT
CDR3 protein: CASSVRIMDSPLHF

clone size: NA
D gene: NA
V gene: TRBV9
J gene: TRBJ2-7
CDR3 DNA: TGTGCCAGCTATAGGTACAGGGTGGTGTACGAGCAGTACTTC
CDR3 protein: CASYRYRVVYEQYF

clone size: NA
D gene: TRBD1
V gene: TRBV19
J gene: TRBJ2-7
CDR3 DNA: TGTGCCAGTAGTATGGGGACAGGGCCCTTCTACGAGCAGTACTTC
CDR3 protein: CASSMGTGPFYEQYF

clone size: NA
D gene: NA
V gene: TRBV2
J gene: TRBJ1-4
CDR3 DNA: TGTGCCAGCGACGACACTGGGGCACAGGGATCAACTAATGAAAAACTGTTTTTT
CDR3 protein: CASDDTGAQGSTNEKLFF

clone size: NA
D gene: TRBD1
V gene: TRBV7-3
J gene: TRBJ2-7
CDR3 DNA: TGTGCCAGCAGCTTAAGTTCGCAGGGGGACCAGTACTTC
CDR3 protein: CASSLSSQGDQYF

clone size: NA
D gene: NA
V gene: TRBV12-3/TRBV12-4
J gene: TRBJ1-2
CDR3 DNA: TGTGCCAGCAGTCTCGGACGGACAGTACGATCGGGTGGCGGCGGCTACACCTTC
CDR3 protein: CASSLGRTVRSGGGGYTF

clone size: few
D gene: TRBD2
V gene: TRBV6-1
J gene: TRBJ2-5
CDR3 DNA: TGTGCCAGCAGTGTGACTAGCGGGAGGGCCGCAGAGACCCAGTACTTC
CDR3 protein: CASSVTSGRAAETQYF

clone size: few
D gene: NA
V gene: TRBV14
J gene: TRBJ2-1
CDR3 DNA: TGTGCCAGCAGCCAAGATGCAATTATCTCCTACAATGAGCAGTTCTTC
CDR3 protein: CASSQDAIISYNEQFF

clone size: NA
D gene: NA
V gene: TRBV7-2
J gene: TRBJ2-7
CDR3 DNA: TGTGCCAGCAGCTTAGATTCTAGCGCCGAGCAGTACTTC
CDR3 protein: CASSLDSSAEQYF

clone size: NA
D gene: NA
V gene: TRBV20-1
J gene: TRBJ1-4
CDR3 DNA: TGCAGGGCTAGGGACTGGGCTGAGAAACTGTTTTTT
CDR3 protein: CRARDWAEKLFF

clone size: NA
D gene: NA
V gene: TRBV4-1
J gene: TRBJ1-2
CDR3 DNA: TGCGCCAGCAGCCAAGATCAGAGGAATGACTACACCTTC
CDR3 protein: CASSQDQRNDYTF

clone size: NA
D gene: NA
V gene: TRBV6-5
J gene: TRBJ2-7
CDR3 DNA: TGTGCCAGCAGTTCTTCCGGGACACAGTACGAGCAGTACTTC
CDR3 protein: CASSSSGTQYEQYF

clone size: few
D gene: NA
V gene: TRBV3-1
J gene: TRBJ2-1
CDR3 DNA: TGTGCCAGCAGTCCTAGCGCCTTTGCCCTGGAGTTCTTC
CDR3 protein: CASSPSAFALEFF

clone size: few
D gene: NA
V gene: TRBV25-1
J gene: TRBJ1-2
CDR3 DNA: TGTGCCAGCAGTGAATGGGGGGGGCCTCACTATGGCTACACCTTC
CDR3 protein: CASSEWGGPHYGYTF

clone size: NA
D gene: NA
V gene: TRBV21-1
J gene: TRBJ2-3
CDR3 DNA: TGTGCCAGCAGCAAAGCGGCAACTAGCGGGGCAAGCACAGATACGCAGTATTTT
CDR3 protein: CASSKAATSGASTDTQYF

clone size: few
D gene: NA
V gene: TRBV5-1
J gene: TRBJ1-1
CDR3 DNA: TGCGCCAGCAGCTTGGATTTCACGAACACTGAAGCTTTCTTT
CDR3 protein: CASSLDFTNTEAFF

clone size: NA
D gene: TRBD1
V gene: TRBV20-1
J gene: TRBJ2-7
CDR3 DNA: TGCAGTGCTAGAGATCCCGGACAGGGGGCTGTCTACGAGCAGTACTTC
CDR3 protein: CSARDPGQGAVYEQYF

clone size: NA
D gene: NA
V gene: TRBV20-1
J gene: TRBJ2-4
CDR3 DNA: TGCAGTGCATGGCAGGGGGAATGGCGGGAGCAGTACTTC
CDR3 protein: CSAWQGEWREQYF

clone size: NA
D gene: TRBD2
V gene: TRBV28
J gene: TRBJ2-1
CDR3 DNA: TGTGCCAGCAGTTTACCTAGCGGGTCCGCCTACAATGAGCAGTTCTTC
CDR3 protein: CASSLPSGSAYNEQFF

clone size: few
D gene: NA
V gene: TRBV7-2
J gene: TRBJ1-2
CDR3 DNA: TGTGCCAGCAGCGATATCAGGGGACAAGATCTTATTAACTATGGCTACACCTTC
CDR3 protein: CASSDIRGQDLINYGYTF